This T cell receptor beta chain was identified during a study of CXCR4 blockade with PD-1 therapy in pancreatic cancer. The study, taken as a whole, reports: Survival did not correlate with tumor clonality, which averaged approximately 0.15 versus 0.05.

The method was immunoSEQ multiplex PCR; TCRdb's version includes in-frame clones alone and lacks a portion of them. The repertoire holds about 15,000 clones, with over 55% as singletons. Worth noting for this clone: What it recognizes is unknown.

Per germline, CDR1 SGDLS and CDR2 YYNGEE. The CDR3 extends over 14 amino acids. The V end lost 3 bases, the J end lost 2 bases, and 10 bases lay between the germline ends. The sequence derives from a human donor with pancreatic ductal adenocarcinoma. Sequenced material: tumor tissue. The chain carries TRBV9 and TRBJ2-3; D is unresolved. The CDR3 DNA reads as TGTGCCAGCAGCGGTCCGGTTATCACAGATACGCAGTATTTT. It specifies CASSGPVITDTQYF.